This T cell receptor beta chain was observed in a study of shared clonotypes between healthy human individuals (dated by TCRdb to about 2020). Regarding the complete study: The cohort included three men and a couple of women between 18 and 49 years of age. Libraries were prepared and TCR repertoires were sequenced by different laboratories using diverse techniques, in order to increase sequencing depth and limit assay-specific biases. To estimate repertoire size and how much clonotype sharing occurs between individuals, the study deeply sequenced the blood TCR repertoires of five healthy adults. Between about 0.85 and 9.5 billion PBMCs per donor were obtained by leukapheresis. For each donor, CD4 naive and CD4 memory were each given three plates, CD8 naive was given two plates, and CD8 memory was given one plate. The study at large found these results: Compared with non-shared clonotypes, clonotypes shared by all four sorted-subset donors had higher generation probabilities. Only blood was sampled, and tissue TCR repertoires likely differ from those in blood. Across a few donors, around 5.4% of naive CD4, around 3.3% of naive CD8, about 2.3% of memory CD4, and 0.4% of memory CD8 clonotypes were shared. Pairwise subsampling led to the expectation that sequencing depth would affect the degree of clonotype sharing among donors. Because the study included only a small number of donors, the genetic and exposure-history diversity represented was limited. Even with the large sequencing depth, rarefaction of the sorted-subset datasets indicated that sequencing was incomplete. Larger estimated clonotype richness was generally found for naive subsets than for memory subsets.

CD8 naive samples were obtained by positive selection for CCR7 among CD45RO-negative cells, yielding a CD45RA+CCR7+ population from which TemRA cells were excluded. The donors were healthy, HIV-negative adults with no recently reported acute infections or vaccinations. Every donor was a Caucasian adult residing in Nashville, Tennessee, USA. After blood collection by leukapheresis, PBMCs were isolated using Ficoll-Histopaque density gradient centrifugation and then cryopreserved in the vapor phase of liquid nitrogen. Purity and quantity of every magnetically sorted T cell population were checked by analytical flow cytometry. Genomic DNA was isolated from every sorted fraction and measured by UV absorbance on a Nanodrop 2000c. Comment on this clone: Its target antigen remains unknown. No much larger clone is present one base from it, and per-base qualities are unavailable.

Using the deep immunoSEQ assay, TCR CDR3 regions were amplified from genomic DNA by multiplex PCR. Extracted genomic DNA from each cell subset was distributed evenly across all wells of several immunoSEQ 96-well plates, and each plate was treated as a replicate. Each replicate PCR for sorted subsets received about 200 ng genomic DNA, equal to about 30,000 T cell genomes. Purified libraries were measured with a Qubit 3.0 fluorometer, size-checked on a Bioanalyzer 2100, and measured again with the KAPA Library Quantification kit. Every immunoSEQ 96-well plate was sequenced on a dedicated single-read 150-cycle Illumina NextSeq 550 flow cell. The authors' pipeline ran thus. Because the immunoSEQ output included only junctional sequences and no quality scores, the filtering could not be the same as the filtering used for full-length reads. Sequences were annotated with PyIR, a Python wrapper for IgBLAST v1.9, and V/J genes and CDR3 were assigned using IMGT germline references. Any read was removed if the V/J assignment was weak (E-value above 1e-6), the CDR3 was missing, or the read contained stop codons, out-of-frame junctions, or ambiguous translated residues. V3J clonotypes were defined as sequences sharing an identical inferred V gene, J gene, and CDR3 amino acid sequence. The percentage overlap between two repertoires was calculated by dividing the number of shared unique clonotypes by the size of the smaller repertoire. RTK rarefaction, the Chao1 estimator, and Recon v2.1 estimates of unobserved clonotypes were used to assess repertoire richness. For all TCRbeta clonotypes obtained by the gDNA method from a few donors, generation probabilities were computed with OLGA. TCRdb's version of the immuneACCESS table is confined to in-frame rearrangements and falls short of the full clone set. An unresolved V gene accounts for under half of the shortfall where checked; the remainder is of unknown origin. The V and J calls and clone size come from that table; D and trimming were worked out from the DNA. Counted in this sample were under 2,000,000 clones; over 85% of them appeared once. Jointly, the top ten make up under 1.5% of the sample.

Measured from the cysteine to the phenylalanine, the CDR3 is 14 residues long. Kept here is only the CDR3 DNA, which spans 42 bases and is read in frame from base 1. Clipping removes 0 bases from V and 3 bases from J, with 1 as the unmatched junction base count. The germline V gene yields SGHRS for CDR1 and YFSETQ for CDR2. This chain is built from TRBV5-1 and TRBJ1-1, and TRBD1 aligns with 8 junction nucleotides. This TCR derives from a man aged 18 to 29 in good health. Sequencing used naive CD8+ T cells sorted from blood. According to the study, the label for this sample's cell subset or site signals: CD45RA+CCR7+. The CDR3 loop reads CASSLGTGYTEAFF. The sequence in DNA is TGCGCCAGCAGCTTGGGGACAGGGTACACTGAAGCTTTCTTT.